The T cell receptor beta chain under discussion was sequenced for a study of cytomegalovirus exposure and HLA in healthy donors. Study-level results: TCR beta chains numbering more than 150 were designated cytomegalovirus-associated. Later on, analysis showed that most CMV-associated TCR beta chains appeared to be HLA-restricted. TCR beta chains associated with HLA were, in a later analysis, more clonally expanded than equally common others.

Comments on this clone: Its target is unknown. The CDR3 carries no conserved terminal phenylalanine or tryptophan, so it likely arises from a read error. The DNA is left out, because the CDR3 cannot be placed on it with certainty; the CDR3 is given as TCRdb lists it.

Primers included in the PCR were 60 Vbeta and 13 Jbeta primers. Produced via immunoSEQ multiplex PCR; TCRdb's table is partial and in-frame only. The sample shows 100,000 to 150,000 clones, about three quarters of them seen only once. CDR1 is MNHNS, CDR2 SASEGT, per germline. The CDR3 is made up of 11 amino acids, end residues included. The material sequenced was PBMCs. The V and J genes are TRBV6-1 and TRBJ1-1; the table's D call, TRBD1, has no DNA check behind it. The sequence was collected from a man younger than 40 in good health and CMV-seronegative. This chain's CDR3 is CASSEKDRPQI.